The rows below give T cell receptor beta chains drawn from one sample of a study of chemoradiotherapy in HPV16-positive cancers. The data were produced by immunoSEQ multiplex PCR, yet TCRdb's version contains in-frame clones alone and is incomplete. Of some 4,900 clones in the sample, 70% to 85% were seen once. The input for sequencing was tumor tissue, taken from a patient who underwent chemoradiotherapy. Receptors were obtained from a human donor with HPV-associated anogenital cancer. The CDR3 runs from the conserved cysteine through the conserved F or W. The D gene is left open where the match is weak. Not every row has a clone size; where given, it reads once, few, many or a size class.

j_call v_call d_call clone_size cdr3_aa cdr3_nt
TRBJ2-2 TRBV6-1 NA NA CASSDRDLGGELFF TGTGCCAGCAGCGACCGGGACCTCGGTGGGGAGCTGTTTTTT
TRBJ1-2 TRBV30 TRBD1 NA CAWSVGQAGYTF TGTGCCTGGAGCGTCGGACAGGCTGGCTACACCTTC
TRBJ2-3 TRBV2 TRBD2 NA CASSDVAGGTQYF TGTGCCAGCAGTGACGTAGCGGGAGGTACGCAGTATTTT
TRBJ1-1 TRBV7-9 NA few CASSLSANTEAFF TGTGCCAGCAGCTTGTCGGCGAACACTGAAGCTTTCTTT
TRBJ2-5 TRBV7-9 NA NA CASSLGVSAETQYF TGTGCCAGCAGCTTAGGCGTTTCGGCGGAGACCCAGTACTTC
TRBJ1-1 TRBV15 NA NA CATSDVRLNTEAFF TGTGCCACCAGCGATGTCAGACTGAACACTGAAGCTTTCTTT
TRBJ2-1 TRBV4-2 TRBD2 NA CASSLTDFEGTALAGTSYNEQFF TGTGCCAGCAGCCTAACCGATTTTGAAGGGACAGCTCTAGCGGGAACATCCTACAATGAGCAGTTCTTC
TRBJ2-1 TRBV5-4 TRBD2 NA CASSFSGGNNEQFF TGTGCCAGCAGCTTTAGCGGGGGGAACAATGAGCAGTTCTTC
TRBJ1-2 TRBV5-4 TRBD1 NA CASSPSTGGVYLGYTF TGTGCCAGCAGCCCCTCGACAGGGGGCGTTTATCTTGGCTACACCTTC
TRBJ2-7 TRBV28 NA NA CASNPPGRRGQYF TGTGCCAGCAACCCACCGGGACGCCGCGGGCAGTACTTC
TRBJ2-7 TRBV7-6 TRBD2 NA CASSRAPRREDDEQYF TGTGCCAGCAGCCGAGCTCCGCGGCGGGAGGATGACGAGCAGTACTTC
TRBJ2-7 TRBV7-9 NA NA CASSRAGTLSYEQYF TGTGCCAGCAGCCGCGCCGGGACTCTCTCCTACGAGCAGTACTTC